This TCR beta chain was identified in a study of T cell responses to AZD1222 COVID-19 vaccine. Whole-study findings and limits: The study reported that nearly half of spike-specific TCRs target unmutated variant regions. Females outnumbered males among donors, who were mostly white British; clonal diversity was possibly underestimated. No repertoire was sampled before or during the peak T cell response, only after it.

The repertoire was sequenced with immunoSEQ multiplex PCR; TCRdb's copy has only in-frame clones and lacks some. The top ten hold roughly 15% of the sample, which has around 120,000 clones, roughly 84% seen once. This clone was seen only a few times. What it recognizes is unknown. CDR1 and CDR2 from the germline V gene are SGHAT and FQNNGV. After removal of 4 bases from V and 11 bases from J, the junction contained 13 bases not matched to a gene. CDR3 length: 15 amino acids. Researchers grouped second doses given at about 4 or about 12 weeks into one pool. The sample here was peripheral blood, taken 28 days after the second AZD1222 dose. The clonotype comes from an adult who received the AZD1222 COVID-19 vaccine. The gene calls are TRBV11-2 and TRBJ1-1, with 10 bases identical to TRBD1. The CDR3 bases are TGTGCCAGCAGCTCCCACCGGGACAGGGGTTTAGGCGCTTTCTTT. It codes for CASSSHRDRGLGAFF.